The 25 T cell receptor beta chains below come from one sample, sequenced in a study of blood T cells in healthy people across ages. Primers used in a second PCR of about 6 to 11 cycles were a sample-barcoded 5' primer and a J-beta primer mix. TCRdb analysed the 5' RACE reads with MiXCR anew, one entry per CDR3 protein. The sample yields around 1,600,000 distinct CDR3 sequences, about 42% seen once. Sample: blood. The source of these receptors is a woman between 18 and 30 years old in good health.

The rearrangement uses TRBV7-9 and TRBJ2-5; weak D call: TRBD2 (6 bases). The V gene's germline CDR1 is SEHNR and CDR2 FQNEAQ (reference sequence). Trimming stripped 2 bases from V and 0 bases from J, with 13 bases between. The CDR3 sequence is 16 residues long. The CDR3 DNA sequence: TGTGCCAGCAGCTTATGGAGGGCGGGACACCAAGAGACCCAGTACTTC. It is translated as CASSLWRAGHQETQYF.

J is TRBJ2-1 and V is TRBV20-1, with 11 nucleotides matching TRBD2. The CDR3 is 14 amino acids. Germline V lookup: CDR1 DFQATT, CDR2 SNEGSKA (reference sequence). The junction had 5 bases not matched to a gene; V was cut back by 5 bases and J by 5 bases. CDR3 DNA sequence: TGCAGTGCTCCCGGGACTAGCGGAAACAATGAGCAGTTCTTC. It is translated as CSAPGTSGNNEQFF.

The chain couples TRBV7-2 to TRBJ2-1; D gene uncertain. V was cut by 4 bases and J by 5 bases, with 15 bases left in between. The germline V gene has CDR1 SGHTA and CDR2 FQGNSA. This CDR3 contains 15 residues. CDR3 coding DNA: TGTGCCAGCAGCTCCTCTACCCGGAGAAACAATGAGCAGTTCTTC. Its protein is CASSSSTRRNNEQFF.

This sequence joins TRBV28 and TRBJ2-1, with 11 nucleotides matching TRBD1. The CDR3 length is 17 residues. The germline V gene encodes CDR1 MDHEN and CDR2 SYDVKM. V gave up 6 bases and J gave up 0 bases; unmatched junction bases: 7. CDR3 DNA: TGTGCCAGCAGCTCACCCGGACAGGGGGCCTCCTACAATGAGCAGTTCTTC. The encoded protein is CASSSPGQGASYNEQFF.

The sample holds a few counts of this clonotype. V gene TRBV28 combines with J gene TRBJ2-5; the D call may be TRBD1 or TRBD2 (7 bases each). Gene TRBJ2-7 matches the end of the DNA better, so the J call may be wrong. The germline CDR1 and CDR2 sequences are MDHEN and SYDVKM. The CDR3 sequence is 11 residues long. This CDR3 is CASTRGGEQYF. The CDR3 nucleotides are TGTGCCAGCACCAGGGGGGGCGAGCAGTACTTC.

This clonotype appeared once. This chain uses TRBV29-1 with TRBJ2-3; 12 bases align to TRBD2. Germline lookup yields CDR1 SQVTM and CDR2 ANQGSEA. The V and J ends lost 7 bases and 9 bases, in that order; junction bases with no gene match: 8. The CDR3 is 13 residues long. For the CDR3, the DNA is TGCAGCGCCCCGACTAGCGGGAGAGGGACGCAGTATTTT. Protein product: CSAPTSGRGTQYF.

There are a few counts of this clonotype. V is TRBV29-1 and J is TRBJ2-3, with D hard to call. The CDR3 is 11 amino acids. CDR1 is SQVTM, CDR2 ANQGSEA, per germline. Between the trimmed V and J ends, which lost 4 bases and 7 bases, there was a span of 9 bases. Here the CDR3 DNA reads TGCAGCGTTGGAGAAGGGAATACGCAGTATTTT. Encoded protein: CSVGEGNTQYF.

This clonotype has a count of ten or more. The chain has TRBV7-9 and TRBJ2-1; a weak D match, TRBD1 (6 bases). The CDR3 runs to 13 residues. Deletions cut 9 bases from V and 8 bases from J, with 17 bases between. Looked up from germline, CDR1 is SEHNR and CDR2 is FQNEAQ (reference sequence). CDR3 amino acids: CASTGPGVHEQFF. As DNA, the CDR3 is TGTGCCAGTACAGGGCCTGGGGTCCATGAGCAGTTCTTC.

On this clonotype itself: A much larger clone sits a single nucleotide away, making a read error possible. V is TRBV6-5 and J is TRBJ1-2; D is uncertain. The CDR3 is made up of 12 amino acids. Germline loops: CDR1 MNHEY, CDR2 SVGAGI. The CDR3 nucleotides are TGTGCCAGCAGTTATGGCGACTATGGCTACATCTTC. This translates into CASSYGDYGYIF.

This clonotype was observed many times. The V call is TRBV28, the J call TRBJ2-2, with D possibly matching TRBD2 (6 bases). With 5 bases removed from V and 5 bases from J, the gap between germline ends came to 18 bases. The CDR3 loop spans 16 amino acids. Germline CDR1 reads MDHEN; CDR2 reads SYDVKM. The CDR3 is CASSPRTWGRTGELFF. The CDR3 nucleotides are TGTGCCAGCAGTCCCCGGACTTGGGGGAGGACCGGGGAGCTGTTTTTT.

This clonotype was detected once. This rearrangement joins TRBV28 to TRBJ2-1, with D maybe TRBD2 (6 bases). With 5 bases removed from V and 6 bases from J, the gap between germline ends came to 17 bases. Germline V gene sequence: CDR1 MDHEN, CDR2 SYDVKM. The CDR3 is 15 residues long. The CDR3 bases are TGTGCCAGCAGTCGAATTCCGGGAGCCATCAATGAGCAGTTCTTC. Translated, it gives CASSRIPGAINEQFF.

This clonotype came up a few times. This chain connects TRBV3-1 to TRBJ2-5, with 11 bases fitting TRBD2. This CDR3 region has 18 residues. Germline CDR1 LGHDT, CDR2 YNNKEL (reference sequence). J was trimmed by 0 bases and V by 4 bases; bases with no gene match: 10. The CDR3 sequence: CASSLQKIAGGYQETQYF. DNA of the CDR3: TGTGCCAGCAGCCTCCAAAAGATAGCGGGAGGGTACCAAGAGACCCAGTACTTC.

This clonotype was seen a handful of times. CDR3 nucleotide sequence: TGTGCCAGCAGCTTTCTAGCGGGGTTTCCGGAGCAGTTCTTC. It specifies CASSFLAGFPEQFF. The chain employs TRBV5-6 and TRBJ2-1, with TRBD2 identical over 9 bases. J was trimmed by 10 bases and V by 2 bases; bases with no gene match: 7. Germline CDR1 is SGHDT and CDR2 is YYEEEE. The CDR3 consists of 14 residues. The variable domain in full, completed from reference TRBV5-6 and TRBJ2-1, reads DAGVTQSPTHLIKTRGQQVTLRCSPKSGHDTVSWYQQALGQGPQFIFQYYEEEERQRGNFPDRFSGHQFPNYSSELNVNALLLGDSALYLCASSFLAGFPEQFFGPGTRLTVL.

The gene calls are TRBV6-2 or TRBV6-3 and TRBJ1-2, with a weak D call TRBD1 (5 bases). Germline V CDR1 and CDR2: MNHEY, SVGEGT. CDR3 length: 12 amino acids. Trimming left V 5 bases short and J 8 bases short, with 12 bases between. The CDR3 coding sequence is TGTGCCAGCAGTGACGACAGCAGGGGCTACACCTTC. Protein: CASSDDSRGYTF.

The chain couples TRBV9 to TRBJ2-3; 7 bases map to TRBD2. The V and J ends lost 6 bases and 4 bases, in that order; junction bases with no gene match: 8. Per germline, CDR1 SGDLS and CDR2 YYNGEE. This CDR3 region has 14 residues. In DNA, the CDR3 is TGTGCCAGCACCGCGGGGGATCGCGCAGATACGCAGTATTTT. The encoded protein is CASTAGDRADTQYF.

Ten or more counts support this clonotype. The chain links TRBV10-3 to TRBJ2-1; possible D gene TRBD1, 6 bases. The CDR3 has 12 amino acids. Germline-derived CDR1 and CDR2 are ENHRY and SYGVKD. V lost 4 bases to trimming and J lost 8 bases, with 9 bases between them. CDR3: CAISARGHEQFF. Here the CDR3 DNA reads TGTGCCATCAGTGCCAGGGGTCATGAGCAGTTCTTC.

This clonotype was observed a handful of times. The CDR3 nucleotides read TGCAGCTCCCGGGGTAGCGGGTCTTCAGATACGCAGTATTTT. Its translation: CSSRGSGSSDTQYF. V is TRBV29-1 and J is TRBJ2-3; 7 bases line up with TRBD2. Trimming at V came to 8 bases and at J to 4 bases, leaving 12 bases not matched to a gene. The germline CDR1 and CDR2 sequences are SQVTM and ANQGSEA. The CDR3 loop spans 14 amino acids.

This sequence joins TRBV10-3 and TRBJ1-3, with D perhaps matching TRBD1 (5 bases). The CDR3 extends over 16 amino acids. Germline CDR1 is ENHRY and CDR2 is SYGVKD. V was cut by 2 bases and J by 4 bases, with 15 bases left in between. The CDR3 protein is CAISERQSRAGNTIYF. The CDR3 nucleotides read TGTGCCATCAGTGAGAGACAGTCCCGAGCAGGAAACACCATATATTTT.

The J gene is TRBJ1-6, the V gene TRBV4-3, with 7 bases identical to TRBD1. The CDR3 is 15 amino acids. The germline gives CDR1 LGHNA, CDR2 YSLEER. The V gene end was trimmed by 0 bases and the J gene end by 7 bases; junction bases not matched to a gene: 3. Here the CDR3 DNA reads TGCGCCAGCAGCCAAGAACAGGGGCAGAATTCACCCCTCCACTTT. Amino acids: CASSQEQGQNSPLHF.

This clonotype has only a few counts. The CDR3, as DNA: TGTGCCAGCAGACTGACAGGGTATGGCTACACCTTC. Translation gives CASRLTGYGYTF. The chain carries TRBV28 and TRBJ1-2; TRBD1 aligns across 7 bases. Germline values: CDR1 MDHEN, CDR2 SYDVKM. The CDR3 runs to 12 residues. The ends lost 6 bases at V and 5 bases at J; junction bases unmatched: 3.

The genes are TRBV6-5 and TRBJ2-1; 9 positions match TRBD1. V was pared by 6 bases and J by 5 bases, with 8 bases of the junction left unmatched. The CDR3 is 15 residues long. The germline V gene encodes CDR1 MNHEY and CDR2 SVGAGI. CDR3 sequence reads: CASSRTGGSHNEQFF. The CDR3 nucleotides are TGTGCCAGCAGCCGTACAGGGGGCAGTCACAATGAGCAGTTCTTC.

V gene TRBV30 combines with J gene TRBJ2-1, with D tentatively TRBD2 (6 bases). Trimming cost V 8 bases and J 7 bases, with 18 bases left between them. CDR3 length: 13 residues. Germline V gene data show CDR1 as GTSNPN and CDR2 as SVGIG (reference sequence). The DNA of the CDR3 is TGTGCCAGAACGGAGGGCTTGGGTAATGAGCAGTTCTTC. Its protein product is CARTEGLGNEQFF.

The chain is built from TRBV7-9 and TRBJ2-1; D is unclear. With the DNA end fitting TRBJ2-7 better, the J assignment may be wrong. Germline values: CDR1 SEHNR, CDR2 FQNEAQ (reference sequence). The CDR3 contains 15 residues. The CDR3 nucleotides read TGTGCCAGCAGCTTATTGGCTATAGGTTACAATGAGCAGTACTTC. Its translation: CASSLLAIGYNEQYF.

The V gene is TRBV15, the J gene TRBJ2-5; D not certain. Trimming took 2 bases from V and 4 from J, leaving 8 bases between them. This CDR3 contains 13 residues. The germline V gene has CDR1 LNHNV and CDR2 YYDKDF (reference sequence). DNA of the CDR3: TGTGCCACCAGCAGACACGGGCTAGAGACCCAGTACTTC. This translates into CATSRHGLETQYF.

The chain is built from TRBV7-2 and TRBJ1-3; D is uncertain. V was cut by 0 bases and J by 4 bases, with 10 bases left in between. The germline gives CDR1 SGHTA, CDR2 FQGNSA. The length of the CDR3 is 15 residues. The CDR3 sequence: CASSLAGHLGNTIYF. Here the CDR3 DNA reads TGTGCCAGCAGCTTAGCCGGGCATTTAGGAAACACCATATATTTT.